This entry lists 30 T cell receptor beta chains sequenced from one sample in a study of response to subunit inactivated influenza vaccine. Each CDR3 protein gets one entry after TCRdb re-called the RT-PCR reads with MiXCR. The sample consists of about 480,000 distinct CDR3 sequences, around 9.9% of them appearing once. Sequenced here: PBMCs from blood, sampled roughly 47 days after vaccination. These receptors were taken from a man in his fifties or sixties who received an inactivated influenza vaccine.

This clonotype was detected a few times. The V gene is TRBV9, the J gene TRBJ1-6; possibly TRBD1 for D (5 bases). Trimming left V 0 bases short and J 8 bases short, with 12 bases between. There are 15 residues in the CDR3. Looked up from germline, CDR1 is SGDLS and CDR2 is YYNGEE. CDR3 bases: TGTGCCAGCAGCGTAGACGCTGGGGGTGATTCACCCCTCCACTTT. This codes for CASSVDAGGDSPLHF.

This clonotype was found a few times. The chain carries TRBV7-9 and TRBJ2-7, with D possibly TRBD2 on 5 matching bases. The V end lost 6 bases, the J end lost 3 bases, and 15 bases lay between the germline ends. CDR1 and CDR2 (germline): SEHNR, FQNEAQ (reference sequence). The CDR3 runs to 14 residues. DNA of the CDR3: TGTGCCAGCAGAAGTGGAGGACCGCTCTACGAGCAGTACTTC. As protein: CASRSGGPLYEQYF.

This clonotype was counted a few times. One junction end disagrees with the germline gene, perhaps due to a read error. V gene TRBV7-7 combines with J gene TRBJ2-5; 12 bases map to TRBD1. The germline V gene has CDR1 SSHAT and CDR2 FNYEAQ (reference sequence). The CDR3 loop spans 15 amino acids. Here the CDR3 reads CASSLGTGGIETQYF. CDR3 nucleotide sequence: TGTGCTAGCAGCTTGGGGACAGGGGGCATAGAGACCCAGTACTTC.

This chain uses TRBV27 with TRBJ1-5; 8 nucleotides align to TRBD1. Germline-derived CDR1 and CDR2 are MNHEY and SMNVEV (reference sequence). V was pared by 7 bases and J by 1 base, with 9 bases of the junction left unmatched. The CDR3 runs to 16 residues. The CDR3 region has the DNA TGTGCCAGCAAATCGCGGACAGGGACAAGCAATCAGCCCCAGCATTTT. Its translation is CASKSRTGTSNQPQHF.

This clonotype showed up many times. The chain has TRBV29-1 and TRBJ2-7; 9 bases map to TRBD2. V lost 5 bases and J lost 2; bases outside the gene matches: 7. From germline, CDR1 is SQVTM and CDR2 ANQGSEA. The CDR3 has 14 amino acids. Here the CDR3 reads CSVWLAGYPYEQYF. The DNA of the CDR3 is TGCAGCGTTTGGCTAGCGGGATACCCCTACGAGCAGTACTTC.

The chain has TRBV7-9 and TRBJ1-2; a possible D gene is TRBD1 (6 bases). This CDR3 has 14 residues. Trimming removed 4 bases from V and 4 bases from J, with 13 bases in between. Germline lookup yields CDR1 SEHNR and CDR2 FQNEAQ (reference sequence). As DNA, the CDR3 is TGTGCCAGCAGCTCGATCACAGGGCCCTATGGCTACACCTTC. Encoded protein: CASSSITGPYGYTF.

In its sample, this clonotype was seen many times. The chain couples TRBV10-3 to TRBJ2-5, with 7 nucleotides matching TRBD2. The germline CDR1 and CDR2 sequences are ENHRY and SYGVKD. After removal of 6 bases from V and 4 bases from J, the junction contained 5 bases not matched to a gene. The CDR3 has 13 amino acids. The chain's CDR3 is CAISAGVRETQYF. The CDR3 nucleotides read TGTGCCATCAGCGCGGGAGTTCGAGAGACCCAGTACTTC.

This clonotype was seen only a few times. The V and J genes are TRBV10-3 and TRBJ1-5; 7 nucleotides match TRBD1. CDR3 length equals 17 residues. Germline trimming cut 6 bases from V and 2 bases from J; bases unmatched to any gene: 13. Germline V lookup: CDR1 ENHRY, CDR2 SYGVKD. This CDR3 is CAISDHGQVQGNQPQHF. The CDR3 DNA reads TGTGCCATCAGCGACCACGGACAGGTCCAGGGCAATCAGCCCCAGCATTTT.

Worth noting for this clonotype: Germline is not matched at one junction end, which may reflect a read error. The chain recombines TRBV2 with TRBJ1-5; unclear D gene. Germline CDR1 reads SNHLY; CDR2 reads FYNNEI. The CDR3 is 13 amino acids. The CDR3 DNA reads TGTGCCAGCAGTGCAGAGAGCAATCAGCCCAAGCATTTT. Translating it yields CASSAESNQPKHF.

This rearrangement joins TRBV7-2 to TRBJ2-1, with D unresolved. This CDR3 contains 13 residues. CDR1 and CDR2 from the germline V gene are SGHTA and FQGNSA. Deletions cut 4 bases from V and 1 base from J, with 5 bases between. The CDR3 here is CASSSQSYNEQFF. The CDR3 DNA reads as TGTGCCAGCAGCTCCCAATCCTACAATGAGCAGTTCTTC.

There are a few counts of this clonotype. The chain carries TRBV7-9 and TRBJ1-2, with 9 bases that match TRBD1. CDR1 and CDR2 from the germline V gene are SEHNR and FQNEAQ (reference sequence). Trimming cost V 4 bases and J 3 bases; bases outside gene matches: 9. The CDR3 contains 16 residues. CDR3 sequence reads: CASSSLQGAFDYGYTF. The CDR3 DNA reads TGTGCCAGCAGCTCATTACAGGGGGCGTTTGACTATGGCTACACCTTC.

Many counts were recorded for this clonotype. J is TRBJ2-7 and V is TRBV10-2; tentative D call: TRBD2 (7 bases). This CDR3 is 16 amino acids long. Trimming removed 4 bases at V and 6 bases at J, with 22 bases between. Germline-derived CDR1 and CDR2 are WSHSY and SAAADI. The CDR3 spells CASSVVGGGRAVEQYF. CDR3 sequence (DNA): TGCGCCAGCAGTGTGGTTGGGGGCGGGAGAGCGGTCGAGCAGTACTTC.

This clonotype was picked up many times. The J gene is TRBJ2-3, the V gene TRBV27; TRBD2 aligns across 12 bases. The CDR3 has 15 residues. The junction had 4 bases not matched to a gene; V was cut back by 3 bases and J by 6 bases. CDR1 is MNHEY, CDR2 SMNVEV, per germline (reference sequence). The CDR3 is CASSFPSGGDDTQYF. In DNA form, the CDR3 reads TGTGCCAGCAGTTTTCCTAGCGGGGGGGACGATACGCAGTATTTT.

The table lists this clonotype with a few counts. The V gene is TRBV6-1, the J gene TRBJ1-4; 9 bases match TRBD1. Germline V CDR1 and CDR2: MNHNS, SASEGT. After removal of 6 bases from V and 7 bases from J, the junction contained 9 bases not matched to a gene. CDR3 length: 15 residues. CDR3 nucleotide sequence: TGTGCCAGCAGGTCACAGGGGGCGTATGGTGAAAAACTGTTTTTT. It translates to CASRSQGAYGEKLFF.

The gene calls are TRBV7-8 and TRBJ2-7; the D is unclear. The germline V gene has CDR1 SGHVS and CDR2 FQNEAQ. The V and J ends lost 5 bases and 1 base respectively, with 9 bases between them. The CDR3 loop spans 13 amino acids. CDR3 DNA: TGTGCCAGCAGCCCCCTCACATCCTACGAGCAGTACTTC. As protein: CASSPLTSYEQYF.

This clonotype was detected a few times. The genes are TRBV6-2 or TRBV6-3 and TRBJ2-4; 13 positions agree with TRBD2. In germline, CDR1 is MNHEY, CDR2 SVGEGT. Unmatched junction bases numbered 7, after V lost 10 bases and J lost 7 bases. The CDR3 totals 14 residues. Here the CDR3 reads CAISLAGGLNIQYF. CDR3 in DNA: TGTGCCATCTCACTAGCGGGAGGGCTCAACATTCAGTACTTC.

The table lists this clonotype with a count of one. This chain joins TRBV7-3 and TRBJ2-3, with TRBD2 as a possible D gene (6 bases). Germline V gene sequence: CDR1 SGHTA, CDR2 FQGTGA. This CDR3 has 13 amino acids. Trimming removed 5 bases from V and 8 bases from J, with 14 bases in between. The CDR3 here is CASSGGTPGTQYF. CDR3 in DNA: TGTGCCAGCAGCGGAGGGACTCCTGGTACGCAGTATTTT.

At least ten counts were recorded for this clonotype. The chain employs TRBV7-2 and TRBJ1-2, with D hard to call. Germline CDR1 SGHTA, CDR2 FQGNSA. V lost 0 bases and J lost 5, with 7 bases in between. The CDR3 totals 13 residues. CDR3 amino acids: CASSLAGEYGYTF. CDR3 coding DNA: TGTGCCAGCAGCTTAGCGGGCGAATATGGCTACACCTTC.

The rearrangement links TRBV7-9 to TRBJ2-7; 8 bases map to TRBD2. CDR1 SEHNR and CDR2 FQNEAQ come from the germline V gene (reference sequence). The CDR3 is 15 residues long. V lost 7 bases to trimming and J lost 7 bases; unmatched junction nucleotides: 15. CDR3 coding DNA: TGTGCCAGCACTTCGGCGGGGGGTAGCCGGAGGGAGCAGTACTTC. It translates to CASTSAGGSRREQYF.

This clonotype appeared a few times. The gene calls are TRBV7-2 and TRBJ2-3, with D possibly TRBD2 on 6 matching bases. Germline V gene lookup returns CDR1 SGHTA and CDR2 FQGNSA. With 4 bases removed from V and 6 bases from J, the gap between germline ends came to 20 bases. There are 16 residues in the CDR3. CDR3 DNA: TGTGCCAGCAGCTCGTCGTTTAGCGGCCAGCGGGATACGCAGTATTTT. Protein product: CASSSSFSGQRDTQYF. The full variable domain, with the rest looked up from reference TRBV7-2 and TRBJ2-3, is GAGVSQSPSNKVTEKGKDVELRCDPISGHTALYWYRQSLGQGLEFLIYFQGNSAPDKSGLPSDRFSAERTGGSVSTLTIQRTQQEDSAVYLCASSSSFSGQRDTQYFGPGTRLTVL.

This clonotype was detected a few times. The chain carries TRBV29-1 and TRBJ2-3; the D gene could be TRBD1 or TRBD2 (6 bases each). Germline V CDR1 and CDR2: SQVTM, ANQGSEA. CDR3 length equals 16 residues. With 6 bases removed from V and 1 base from J, the gap between germline ends came to 20 bases. CDR3 sequence reads: CSVNGGRGIGTDTQYF. CDR3 in DNA: TGCAGCGTCAATGGGGGGCGCGGGATAGGCACAGATACGCAGTATTTT.

This clonotype was recorded a few times. This chain links TRBV4-3 with TRBJ2-3, with no clear D. The CDR3 length is 15 residues. V lost 2 bases to trimming and J lost 5 bases, with 14 bases between them. Per germline, CDR1 LGHNA and CDR2 YSLEER. CDR3 nucleotides: TGCGCCAGCAGCCAACAAAGAAACAGTCGAGATACGCAGTATTTT. This gives the protein CASSQQRNSRDTQYF.

The chain employs TRBV10-3 and TRBJ1-3, with 8 bases identical to TRBD1. The CDR3 loop spans 16 amino acids. The V segment lost 5 bases and the J segment 0 bases; nucleotides outside the gene matches: 6. Germline CDR1 ENHRY, CDR2 SYGVKD. This CDR3 reads CAISTGDRLSGNTIYF. The CDR3, as DNA: TGTGCCATCAGTACCGGGGACAGGCTCTCTGGAAACACCATATATTTT.

The sample holds a few counts of this clonotype. The J gene is TRBJ2-7, the V gene TRBV6-1; 7 nucleotides agree with TRBD1. After removal of 7 bases from V and 1 base from J, the junction contained 13 bases not matched to a gene. This CDR3 spans 16 amino acids. Germline V CDR1 and CDR2: MNHNS, SASEGT. CDR3 loop: CASNLRQGTNSYEQYF. CDR3 DNA sequence: TGTGCCAGCAACCTAAGACAGGGTACGAATTCCTACGAGCAGTACTTC.

On this clonotype: Just one base apart from a much larger clone, this may be a read error. The rearrangement joins TRBV5-1 to TRBJ2-3, with 9 bases fitting TRBD2. Per germline, CDR1 SGHRS and CDR2 YFSETQ. This CDR3 comprises 14 residues. The CDR3 nucleotides read TGCGCCAACAGCCCGGGACTAGCTTTGGATACGCAGTATTTT. This gives the protein CANSPGLALDTQYF.

This clonotype was picked up a small number of times. The chain uses TRBV29-1 and TRBJ2-1, with 9 bases matching TRBD2. In germline, CDR1 is SQVTM, CDR2 ANQGSEA. The CDR3 extends over 15 amino acids. V dropped 6 bases and J dropped 0; count of bases not matched to a gene: 6. CDR3 in DNA: TGCAGCGTAAGAGCGGGAGGAAACTCCTACAATGAGCAGTTCTTC. Protein product: CSVRAGGNSYNEQFF.

This clonotype was detected a few times. The chain couples TRBV30 to TRBJ1-5; tentative D call: TRBD1 (5 bases). The CDR3 runs to 14 residues. Trimming left V 5 bases short and J 4 bases short, with 15 bases between. Germline lookup yields CDR1 GTSNPN and CDR2 SVGIG (reference sequence). As DNA, the CDR3 is TGTGCCTGGGGGATGGAGGGGCCGAATCAGCCCCAGCATTTT. This translates into CAWGMEGPNQPQHF.

This clonotype was picked up many times. The chain carries TRBV7-2 and TRBJ2-3; maybe TRBD1 (5 bases). V was clipped by 4 bases and J by 3 bases, with 8 bases between them. CDR1 and CDR2 from the germline V gene are SGHTA and FQGNSA. The CDR3 runs to 13 residues. The CDR3 sequence: CASSSQGTDTQYF. In DNA, the CDR3 is TGTGCCAGCAGCTCCCAGGGTACAGATACGCAGTATTTT.

The genes are TRBV25-1 and TRBJ1-2, with 8 positions matching TRBD1. Germline lookup yields CDR1 MGHDK and CDR2 SYGVNS. V lost 9 bases and J lost 7; bases outside the gene matches: 10. This CDR3 has 13 residues. The CDR3 protein is CASRGGTGGGYTF. Here the CDR3 DNA reads TGTGCCAGTAGAGGTGGGACAGGTGGTGGCTACACCTTC.

This clonotype occurred many times. The J gene is TRBJ1-2, the V gene TRBV20-1; TRBD1 agrees at 7 bases. With V trimmed by 5 bases and J by 3 bases, 9 bases remained unmatched. The CDR3 totals 14 residues. Germline-derived CDR1 and CDR2 are DFQATT and SNEGSKA (reference sequence). The DNA of the CDR3 is TGCAGTGCTCAGACCCGGGACAGCTACTATGGCTACACCTTC. Amino acid sequence: CSAQTRDSYYGYTF.